This T cell receptor (beta chain) was sequenced during a study of blood T cells in healthy people across ages. This clonotype was recorded at least ten times. CDR1 and CDR2 (germline): MGHDK, SYGVNS. This CDR3 has 14 amino acids. With 4 bases removed from V and 10 bases from J, the gap between germline ends came to 17 bases. Drawn from each donor were ten milliliters of peripheral blood. PCR was performed a second time for roughly 7 to 11 cycles using a sample-barcoded 5' primer and a J-beta primer mix. TCRdb reprocessed the 5' RACE reads with MiXCR, giving one entry per CDR3 protein. In the table there are about 670,000 distinct CDR3 sequences, under 65% of which are singletons.

The sequence derives from an elderly woman in good health. The gene calls are TRBV25-1 and TRBJ2-1; tentative D call: TRBD1 (6 bases). Sequenced material: blood. The CDR3 loop reads CASSGLQTGMEQFF. In DNA form, the CDR3 reads TGTGCCAGCAGTGGGCTTCAAACAGGGATGGAGCAGTTCTTC.